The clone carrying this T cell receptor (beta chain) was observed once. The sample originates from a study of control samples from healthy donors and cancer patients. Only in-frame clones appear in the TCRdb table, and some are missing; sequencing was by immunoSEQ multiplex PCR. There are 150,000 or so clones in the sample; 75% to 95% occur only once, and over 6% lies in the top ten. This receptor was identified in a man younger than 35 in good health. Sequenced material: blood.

CDR3 in DNA: TGTGCCAGCAGGACCGCAGGGACTGAGTACGAGCAGTACTTC. This gives the protein CASRTAGTEYEQYF. This chain joins TRBV2 and TRBJ2-7; TRBD2 might be the D (6 bases). The CDR3 extends over 14 amino acids. Germline V lookup: CDR1 SNHLY, CDR2 FYNNEI. Trimming stripped 6 bases from V and 4 bases from J, with 16 bases between. Full variable domain (missing parts from reference TRBV2 and TRBJ2-7): EPEVTQTPSHQVTQMGQEVILRCVPISNHLYFYWYRQILGQKVEFLVSFYNNEISEKSEIFDDQFSVERPDGSNFTLKIRSTKLEDSAMYFCASRTAGTEYEQYFGPGTRLTVT.